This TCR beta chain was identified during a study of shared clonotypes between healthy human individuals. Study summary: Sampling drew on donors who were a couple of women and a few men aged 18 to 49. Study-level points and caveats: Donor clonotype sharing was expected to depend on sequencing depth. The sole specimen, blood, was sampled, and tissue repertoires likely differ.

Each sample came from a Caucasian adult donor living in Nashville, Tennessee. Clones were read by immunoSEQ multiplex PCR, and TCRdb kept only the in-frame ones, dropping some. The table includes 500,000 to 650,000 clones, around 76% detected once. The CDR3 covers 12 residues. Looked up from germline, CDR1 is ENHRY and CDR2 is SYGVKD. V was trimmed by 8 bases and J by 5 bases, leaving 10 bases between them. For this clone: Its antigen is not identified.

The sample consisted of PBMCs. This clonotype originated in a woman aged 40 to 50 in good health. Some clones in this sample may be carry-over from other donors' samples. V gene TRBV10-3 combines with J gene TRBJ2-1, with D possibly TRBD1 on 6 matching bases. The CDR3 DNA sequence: TGTGCCATCGGGGCAGGGGACAATGAGCAGTTCTTC. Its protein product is CAIGAGDNEQFF.